Below, 6 T cell receptor beta chains from the same sample are listed, as sequenced in a study of T cells after yellow fever vaccination. In TCRdb, the 5' RACE reads were re-called with MiXCR into one record per CDR3 protein. The sample holds hundreds of thousands of distinct CDR3 sequences; more than 9% are singletons and the top ten take under 15%. The sequenced sample was PBMCs, obtained on the day of the yellow fever booster vaccination. The receptors were sampled from a man aged 25 to 45 who received the YFV17D yellow fever vaccine.

The V and J genes are TRBV29-1 and TRBJ2-4; 8 nucleotides agree with TRBD1. Germline CDR1 is SQVTM and CDR2 is ANQGSEA. The CDR3 has 13 residues. V was clipped by 7 bases and J by 7 bases; unmatched bases: 9. This CDR3 is CSAQPGGFNIQYF. The CDR3 DNA follows: TGCAGCGCTCAACCAGGGGGCTTTAACATTCAGTACTTC.

The rearrangement links TRBV28 to TRBJ2-2; 7 nucleotides align to TRBD1. The J segment lost 2 bases and the V segment lost 5 bases, leaving 2 bases of the junction unmatched. The CDR3 runs 14 residues. In germline, CDR1 is MDHEN, CDR2 SYDVKM. The CDR3 protein is CASSQGVNTGELFF. CDR3 in DNA: TGTGCCAGCAGTCAGGGGGTAAACACCGGGGAGCTGTTTTTT.

This clonotype was counted between two and nine times. This sequence joins TRBV12-3 or TRBV12-4 and TRBJ2-3; D might be TRBD2 (7 bases). Trimming took off 6 bases at V and 0 bases at J, with 19 bases between the two ends. The CDR3 extends over 17 amino acids. CDR3: CASSRQEWGGSTDTQYF. As DNA, the CDR3 is TGTGCCAGCAGCCGACAGGAGTGGGGGGGTAGCACAGATACGCAGTATTTT.

V usage is TRBV9 and J usage is TRBJ2-5; the D gene is possibly TRBD2 (5 bases). Germline CDR1 and CDR2: SGDLS and YYNGEE. The CDR3 extends over 14 amino acids. V was pared by 4 bases and J by 4 bases, with 14 bases between. The CDR3 region is CASSPEGGTETQYF. The CDR3 coding sequence is TGTGCCAGCAGCCCCGAGGGCGGAACAGAGACCCAGTACTTC.

The rearrangement joins TRBV10-3 to TRBJ2-1; TRBD1 agrees at 8 bases. The germline CDR1 and CDR2 sequences are ENHRY and SYGVKD. The J segment lost 4 bases and the V segment lost 4 bases, leaving 9 bases of the junction unmatched. The CDR3 covers 16 residues. The chain's CDR3 is CAISGTRDRIYNEQFF. The CDR3 coding sequence is TGTGCCATCAGTGGGACTCGGGACAGGATTTACAATGAGCAGTTCTTC.

This clonotype was counted between two and nine times. CDR3 sequence reads: CASSSRSGPLHF. The DNA for the CDR3 is TGTGCCAGCAGCTCCCGATCGGGGCCCCTCCACTTT. This rearrangement joins TRBV12-3 or TRBV12-4 to TRBJ1-6, with D unresolved. This CDR3 comprises 12 residues. V lost 6 bases and J lost 13, with 13 bases in between.